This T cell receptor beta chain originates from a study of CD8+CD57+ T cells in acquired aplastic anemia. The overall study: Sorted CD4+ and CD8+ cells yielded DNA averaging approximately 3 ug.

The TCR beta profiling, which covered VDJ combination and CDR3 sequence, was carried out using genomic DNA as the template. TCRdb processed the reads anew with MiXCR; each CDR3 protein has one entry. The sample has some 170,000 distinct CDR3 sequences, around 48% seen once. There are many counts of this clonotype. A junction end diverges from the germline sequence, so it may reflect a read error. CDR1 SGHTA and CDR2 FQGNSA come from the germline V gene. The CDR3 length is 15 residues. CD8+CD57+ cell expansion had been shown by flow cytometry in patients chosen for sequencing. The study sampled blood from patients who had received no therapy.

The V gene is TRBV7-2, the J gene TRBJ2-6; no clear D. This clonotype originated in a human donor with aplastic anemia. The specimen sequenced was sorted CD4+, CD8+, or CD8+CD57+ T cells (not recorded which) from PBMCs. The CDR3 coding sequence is TGTGCCAGCAGCCCCCGACGGATTGGGCCCAACGTCCTGACTTTC. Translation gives CASSPRRIGPNVLTF.